The 13 T cell receptor beta chains given below trace back to one sample, sequenced in a study of T-cell memory formation after mild COVID-19 (dated by TCRdb to the early 2020s). Libraries were prepared through 5' RACE. The instrument was an Illumina NovaSeq 6000. The raw public data were reprocessed by TCRdb itself: fastp quality trimming at Q25, MiXCR clonotype calling, in-frame beta chains only. Duplicate CDR3 protein sequences are folded into a single record with the most common DNA and genes. Recorded for this sample are tens of thousands of distinct CDR3 sequences; about 7.3% of them occurred a single time. The biggest ten clones account for about 1.5% of the sample. The sample consisted of PBMCs or a T cell subset sorted from them (not recorded which). The receptor source for this set is a man aged 18 to 29 who had mild COVID-19 (a few samples of this study predate the infection). The sample titles of this study are shuffled in the database, so cell type and time point are left out; the donor was told from shared clones.

This clonotype was seen only a few times. The chain couples TRBV6-5 to TRBJ1-6, with TRBD1 matching 10 bases. With V trimmed by 6 bases and J by 7 bases, 12 bases remained unmatched. This CDR3 is built from 17 residues. Germline V lookup: CDR1 MNHEY, CDR2 SVGAGI. Here the CDR3 reads CASSLRGGQGGNSPLHF. The CDR3 DNA follows: TGTGCCAGCAGCCTACGGGGAGGACAGGGGGGAAATTCACCCCTCCACTTT.

This clonotype was detected a few times. The chain recombines TRBV7-2 with TRBJ1-2, with no clear D. V was trimmed by 0 bases and J by 8 bases, leaving 13 bases between them. The V gene's germline CDR1 is SGHTA and CDR2 FQGNSA. This CDR3 spans 14 amino acids. DNA of the CDR3: TGTGCCAGCAGCTTAGCAACTGGACTAGGCGGCTACACCTTC. Translating gives CASSLATGLGGYTF.

This clonotype came up a few times. V gene TRBV7-3 combines with J gene TRBJ2-3; TRBD1 aligns across 9 bases. With V trimmed by 2 bases and J by 3 bases, 6 bases remained unmatched. The CDR3 extends over 16 amino acids. The germline V gene encodes CDR1 SGHTA and CDR2 FQGTGA. The CDR3 protein is CASSLLGQGITDTQYF. The CDR3, as DNA: TGTGCCAGCAGCTTACTGGGACAGGGAATTACAGATACGCAGTATTTT.

This clonotype has a handful of counts. The rearrangement joins TRBV6-5 to TRBJ2-5; unclear D gene. Germline V gene sequence: CDR1 MNHEY, CDR2 SVGAGI. Trimming took 5 bases from V and 4 from J, leaving 14 bases between them. The CDR3 sequence is 14 residues long. The DNA of the CDR3 is TGTGCCAGCAGTGGGAAATGGAGAGGAGAGACCCAGTACTTC. This gives the protein CASSGKWRGETQYF.

This clonotype has only a few counts. The chain links TRBV5-5 to TRBJ2-4, with D unclear. V shed 0 bases and J shed 3 bases, with 7 bases lying between them. CDR3 size: 14 residues. Germline CDR1 and CDR2: SGHKS and YYEKEE (reference sequence). In nucleotides, the CDR3 is TGTGCCAGCAGCTTGGGTGGTGGCAAAAACATTCAGTACTTC. Encoded protein: CASSLGGGKNIQYF.

Comment on this clonotype: An end of the junction does not agree with germline; a read error may underlie this. The rearrangement joins TRBV7-2 to TRBJ1-3; D remains unclear. The CDR3 consists of 16 residues. Per the germline V gene, CDR1 is SGHTA and CDR2 is FQGNSA. CDR3 loop: CASSLARIHSGNTIYF. In nucleotides, the CDR3 is TGTGCCAGCAGCCTAGCCAGGATCCACTCTGGAAACACCATATATTTT.

This clonotype has just a few counts. The V and J genes are TRBV20-1 and TRBJ1-5; a possible D gene is TRBD1 (6 bases). The germline V gene has CDR1 DFQATT and CDR2 SNEGSKA (reference sequence). V shed 2 bases and J shed 2 bases, with 25 bases lying between them. The CDR3 sequence is 19 residues long. CDR3 protein: CSARFVGRGSSVGNQPQHF. In DNA form, the CDR3 reads TGCAGTGCTAGATTCGTCGGCAGGGGTTCATCGGTAGGCAATCAGCCCCAGCATTTT.

The chain uses TRBV5-1 and TRBJ2-3, with 9 bases matching TRBD2. CDR3 length: 15 amino acids. Germline lookup yields CDR1 SGHRS and CDR2 YFSETQ. V lost 3 bases to trimming and J lost 2 bases; unmatched junction nucleotides: 4. The CDR3 bases are TGCGCCAGCAGCTATAGCGGGGGTAACACAGATACGCAGTATTTT. Protein sequence: CASSYSGGNTDTQYF.

J is TRBJ2-7 and V is TRBV25-1, with 7 bases identical to TRBD1. V dropped 6 bases and J dropped 3; count of bases not matched to a gene: 5. The CDR3 spans 13 residues. Per the germline V gene, CDR1 is MGHDK and CDR2 is SYGVNS. CDR3 region: CASRGQHFYEQYF. The CDR3 coding sequence is TGTGCCAGCAGGGGACAGCACTTCTACGAGCAGTACTTC.

The rearrangement links TRBV7-2 to TRBJ2-1; tentatively, D is TRBD2 (5 bases). This CDR3 is built from 15 residues. From germline, CDR1 is SGHTA and CDR2 FQGNSA. With 1 base removed from V and 0 bases from J, the gap between germline ends came to 7 bases. In DNA form, the CDR3 reads TGTGCCAGCAGCTTAGGAGGGCGCTCCTACAATGAGCAGTTCTTC. This encodes CASSLGGRSYNEQFF.

The gene calls are TRBV29-1 and TRBJ1-3; no clear D. The CDR3 is made up of 12 amino acids. Trimming shortened V by 5 bases and J by 3 bases, and 8 bases separated the two germline ends. Germline V gene lookup returns CDR1 SQVTM and CDR2 ANQGSEA. The CDR3 coding sequence is TGCAGCGTTCAAACAGATGGAAACACCATATATTTT. Translated, it gives CSVQTDGNTIYF.

This clonotype occurred a few times. This sequence joins TRBV6-7 and TRBJ2-7, with D possibly TRBD2 on 6 matching bases. TRBV6-7 is known as an ORF, though its function is uncertain. The CDR3 consists of 13 residues. This CDR3 is CATRYFLGTAFYV. CDR3 nucleotides: TGTGCCACCCGTTACTTCCTTGGGACTGCCTTTTATGTC.

In this sample, this clonotype turned up a few times. V gene TRBV20-1 combines with J gene TRBJ2-3, with D perhaps TRBD2 (7 bases). The CDR3 covers 16 residues. V was shortened by 4 bases and J by 6 bases, with 23 bases between the two germline ends. Germline V gene sequence: CDR1 DFQATT, CDR2 SNEGSKA (reference sequence). The CDR3 reads CSATRLLRGGGDTQYF. As DNA, the CDR3 is TGCAGTGCTACCCGTCTCCTGAGGGGGGGCGGTGATACGCAGTATTTT.